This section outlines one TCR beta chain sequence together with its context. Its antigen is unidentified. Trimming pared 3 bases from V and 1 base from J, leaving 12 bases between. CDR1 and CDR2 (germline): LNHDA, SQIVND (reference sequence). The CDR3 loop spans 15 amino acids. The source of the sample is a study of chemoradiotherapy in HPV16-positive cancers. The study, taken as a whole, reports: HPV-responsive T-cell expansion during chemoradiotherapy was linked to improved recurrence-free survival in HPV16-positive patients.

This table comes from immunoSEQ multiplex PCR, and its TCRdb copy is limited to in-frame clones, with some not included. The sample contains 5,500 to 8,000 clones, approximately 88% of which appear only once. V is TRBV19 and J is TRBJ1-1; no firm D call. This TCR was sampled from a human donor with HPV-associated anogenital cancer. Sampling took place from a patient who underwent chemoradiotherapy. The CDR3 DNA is TGTGCCAGTAGTATTGGAGGGCTGGAGAACACTGAAGCTTTCTTT. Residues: CASSIGGLENTEAFF.